The rows below give T cell receptor beta chains drawn from one sample of a study of technical replicates of blood from a handful of donors. This table comes from immunoSEQ multiplex PCR, and its TCRdb copy is limited to in-frame clones, with some not included. This sample has around 86,000 clones, with approximately 96% found just once. Material: T cells isolated from PBMCs. The receptors here all came from a human donor in good health. Both conserved end residues are part of each CDR3. D genes are given only for firm matches. Expanded clones get a size class; other rows say once, few or many, or leave the size out.

j_gene: TRBJ2-3
abundance: -
d_gene: TRBD1
v_gene: TRBV9
CDR3aa: CASTRQDRGRTDTQYF
CDR3nt: TGTGCCAGCACCAGACAAGACAGGGGGCGTACAGATACGCAGTATTTT

j_gene: TRBJ2-7
abundance: -
d_gene: -
v_gene: TRBV5-1
CDR3aa: CASSPWQGLSGRSSYEQYF
CDR3nt: TGCGCCAGCAGCCCCTGGCAAGGACTCAGCGGAAGGAGCTCCTACGAGCAGTACTTC

j_gene: TRBJ1-1
abundance: -
d_gene: -
v_gene: TRBV25-1
CDR3aa: CASSLGQKAFF
CDR3nt: TGTGCCAGCAGTCTTGGACAGAAAGCTTTCTTT

j_gene: TRBJ2-5
abundance: -
d_gene: TRBD2
v_gene: TRBV7-3
CDR3aa: CASSPGGLAGEETQYF
CDR3nt: TGTGCCAGCAGCCCAGGGGGATTAGCGGGGGAAGAGACCCAGTACTTC

j_gene: TRBJ2-7
abundance: -
d_gene: -
v_gene: TRBV6-5
CDR3aa: CASSYSGGEQYF
CDR3nt: TGTGCCAGCAGTTACTCTGGGGGGGAGCAGTACTTC

j_gene: TRBJ2-1
abundance: -
d_gene: TRBD2
v_gene: TRBV7-9
CDR3aa: CASSFTLAVEQFF
CDR3nt: TGTGCCAGCAGCTTCACACTAGCGGTTGAGCAGTTCTTC

j_gene: TRBJ2-5
abundance: -
d_gene: -
v_gene: TRBV5-8
CDR3aa: CASSLVSQETQYF
CDR3nt: TGTGCCAGCAGCTTGGTCAGCCAAGAGACCCAGTACTTC

j_gene: TRBJ1-1
abundance: -
d_gene: TRBD1
v_gene: TRBV7-4
CDR3aa: CASSLALGTGTEAFF
CDR3nt: TGTGCCAGCAGCTTAGCTCTGGGGACAGGGACTGAAGCTTTCTTT

j_gene: TRBJ2-1
abundance: -
d_gene: -
v_gene: TRBV7-9
CDR3aa: CASSREMSSYNEQFF
CDR3nt: TGTGCCAGCAGCCGCGAAATGAGCTCCTACAATGAGCAGTTCTTC

j_gene: TRBJ2-1
abundance: -
d_gene: -
v_gene: TRBV4-1
CDR3aa: CASSRTSGVSGNEQFF
CDR3nt: TGCGCCAGCAGCCGAACCTCAGGGGTCAGTGGCAATGAGCAGTTCTTC

j_gene: TRBJ2-1
abundance: -
d_gene: TRBD1
v_gene: TRBV7-3
CDR3aa: CASSANSGTVYNEQFF
CDR3nt: TGTGCCAGCAGCGCCAACTCCGGGACAGTCTACAATGAGCAGTTCTTC

j_gene: TRBJ1-1
abundance: -
d_gene: TRBD1
v_gene: TRBV19
CDR3aa: CASSRDRATEAFF
CDR3nt: TGTGCCAGTAGTAGGGACAGGGCCACTGAAGCTTTCTTT

j_gene: TRBJ1-2
abundance: -
d_gene: -
v_gene: TRBV5-6
CDR3aa: CASSFGQPNYGYTF
CDR3nt: TGTGCCAGCAGCTTCGGACAGCCGAACTATGGCTACACCTTC

j_gene: TRBJ1-6
abundance: -
d_gene: TRBD1
v_gene: TRBV12-5
CDR3aa: CASGFTLTGGNSPLHF
CDR3nt: TGTGCTAGTGGTTTCACCCTGACAGGGGGCAATTCACCCCTCCACTTT

j_gene: TRBJ2-7
abundance: -
d_gene: TRBD1
v_gene: TRBV19
CDR3aa: CASSTQPGQGSYEQYF
CDR3nt: TGTGCCAGTAGTACTCAACCGGGACAGGGCTCCTACGAGCAGTACTTC

j_gene: TRBJ1-1
abundance: -
d_gene: TRBD1
v_gene: TRBV4-2
CDR3aa: CASRGTGRGAGSAFF
CDR3nt: TGTGCCAGCAGGGGGACAGGGAGGGGTGCGGGCTCGGCTTTCTTT

j_gene: TRBJ2-6
abundance: -
d_gene: -
v_gene: TRBV9
CDR3aa: CASSPKPRVGANVLTF
CDR3nt: TGTGCCAGCAGCCCCAAACCCAGGGTCGGGGCCAACGTCCTGACTTTC

j_gene: TRBJ1-2
abundance: -
d_gene: -
v_gene: TRBV5-1
CDR3aa: CASSAGLPGSYGYTF
CDR3nt: TGCGCCAGCAGCGCGGGGCTGCCGGGGAGCTATGGCTACACCTTC

j_gene: TRBJ1-6
abundance: -
d_gene: TRBD1
v_gene: TRBV5-1
CDR3aa: CASSLEGQGNSPLHF
CDR3nt: TGCGCCAGCAGCTTGGAGGGACAGGGGAATTCACCCCTCCACTTT

j_gene: TRBJ2-5
abundance: -
d_gene: -
v_gene: TRBV9
CDR3aa: CASSVEGRGQETQYF
CDR3nt: TGTGCCAGCAGCGTAGAGGGCCGGGGCCAAGAGACCCAGTACTTC

j_gene: TRBJ1-1
abundance: few
d_gene: -
v_gene: TRBV19
CDR3aa: CASTISARGFTWTEAFF
CDR3nt: TGTGCCAGTACCATATCGGCAAGGGGTTTCACGTGGACTGAAGCTTTCTTT

j_gene: TRBJ1-5
abundance: -
d_gene: -
v_gene: TRBV28
CDR3aa: CASSLDRSGVGNQPQHF
CDR3nt: TGTGCCAGCAGTTTAGACCGCTCTGGAGTGGGCAATCAGCCCCAGCATTTT

j_gene: TRBJ2-5
abundance: -
d_gene: TRBD1
v_gene: TRBV30
CDR3aa: CASRRTGPTRETQYF
CDR3nt: TGTGCCAGCCGGAGGACAGGCCCTACGAGAGAGACCCAGTACTTC

j_gene: TRBJ1-2
abundance: -
d_gene: -
v_gene: TRBV6-6
CDR3aa: CASSYVGASNYGYTF
CDR3nt: TGTGCCAGCAGTTACGTTGGGGCCTCTAACTATGGCTACACCTTC

j_gene: TRBJ2-3
abundance: -
d_gene: TRBD2
v_gene: TRBV5-1
CDR3aa: CASSLAAGGSDTQYF
CDR3nt: TGCGCCAGCAGCTTGGCCGCCGGGGGGTCGGATACGCAGTATTTT

j_gene: TRBJ1-5
abundance: -
d_gene: -
v_gene: TRBV30
CDR3aa: CAWSVRGNQPQHF
CDR3nt: TGTGCCTGGAGTGTACGGGGCAATCAGCCCCAGCATTTT

j_gene: TRBJ2-2
abundance: -
d_gene: TRBD2
v_gene: TRBV2
CDR3aa: CASRMTSGVRTGELFF
CDR3nt: TGTGCCAGCAGGATGACTAGCGGCGTTCGCACCGGGGAGCTGTTTTTT

j_gene: TRBJ2-2
abundance: -
d_gene: -
v_gene: TRBV25-1
CDR3aa: CASSDPVGQGRTGELFF
CDR3nt: TGTGCCAGCAGTGACCCCGTTGGGCAGGGTCGGACCGGGGAGCTGTTTTTT

j_gene: TRBJ2-5
abundance: -
d_gene: -
v_gene: TRBV7-9
CDR3aa: CASSRETQYF
CDR3nt: TGTGCCAGCTCCAGGGAGACCCAGTACTTC

j_gene: TRBJ2-7
abundance: -
d_gene: -
v_gene: TRBV7-6
CDR3aa: CASSLGIQGEYEQYF
CDR3nt: TGTGCCAGCAGCTTAGGAATACAGGGAGAATACGAGCAGTACTTC

j_gene: TRBJ2-5
abundance: -
d_gene: TRBD1
v_gene: TRBV7-9
CDR3aa: CASKQGAVGTQYF
CDR3nt: TGTGCCAGCAAACAGGGGGCTGTGGGGACCCAGTACTTC

j_gene: TRBJ1-1
abundance: -
d_gene: -
v_gene: TRBV28
CDR3aa: CASNFMNTEAFF
CDR3nt: TGTGCCAGCAACTTCATGAACACTGAAGCTTTCTTT

j_gene: TRBJ2-3
abundance: -
d_gene: -
v_gene: TRBV27
CDR3aa: CASRIRTSRRTDTQYF
CDR3nt: TGTGCCAGCAGGATCAGGACTTCCAGGAGAACAGATACGCAGTATTTT

j_gene: TRBJ1-2
abundance: -
d_gene: TRBD1
v_gene: TRBV2
CDR3aa: CASSLVGSYQGGNTF
CDR3nt: TGTGCCAGCAGTTTGGTAGGATCTTATCAGGGGGGCAACACCTTC

j_gene: TRBJ1-6
abundance: -
d_gene: -
v_gene: TRBV9
CDR3aa: CASGQANSPLHF
CDR3nt: TGTGCCAGCGGCCAGGCGAATTCACCCCTCCACTTT

j_gene: TRBJ1-6
abundance: -
d_gene: TRBD1
v_gene: TRBV29-1
CDR3aa: CSARDSNNSPLHF
CDR3nt: TGCAGCGCCCGGGACAGCAATAATTCACCCCTCCACTTT

j_gene: TRBJ2-7
abundance: -
d_gene: -
v_gene: TRBV18
CDR3aa: CASSPSTSFSEQYF
CDR3nt: TGTGCCAGCTCACCAAGTACCTCGTTCAGCGAGCAGTACTTC

j_gene: TRBJ1-3
abundance: -
d_gene: -
v_gene: TRBV9
CDR3aa: CASSPERGNTIYF
CDR3nt: TGTGCCAGCAGCCCCGAGCGGGGAAACACCATATATTTT

j_gene: TRBJ2-3
abundance: -
d_gene: -
v_gene: TRBV7-9
CDR3aa: CASSLVGGLLYTDTQYF
CDR3nt: TGTGCCAGCAGCTTAGTGGGGGGGCTTCTCTACACAGATACGCAGTATTTT

j_gene: TRBJ2-1
abundance: -
d_gene: -
v_gene: TRBV1
CDR3aa: CTSSQDQGLEYNEQFF
CDR3nt: TGCACCAGCAGCCAAGATCAGGGACTGGAATACAATGAGCAGTTCTTC

j_gene: TRBJ1-4
abundance: -
d_gene: TRBD1
v_gene: TRBV25-1
CDR3aa: CASSAFRTGHREKLFF
CDR3nt: TGTGCCAGCAGTGCGTTTCGGACAGGGCATCGGGAAAAACTGTTTTTT

j_gene: TRBJ1-5
abundance: -
d_gene: TRBD1
v_gene: TRBV5-4
CDR3aa: CASSMGTVNSNQPQHF
CDR3nt: TGTGCCAGCAGCATGGGGACAGTCAATAGCAATCAGCCCCAGCATTTT

j_gene: TRBJ2-7
abundance: -
d_gene: -
v_gene: TRBV7-6
CDR3aa: CASSLTGHAYEQYF
CDR3nt: TGTGCCAGCAGCTTGACGGGACATGCCTACGAGCAGTACTTC

j_gene: TRBJ2-1
abundance: once
d_gene: -
v_gene: TRBV29-1
CDR3aa: CSAGTISREQFF
CDR3nt: TGCAGCGCGGGAACCATATCGCGGGAGCAGTTCTTC

j_gene: TRBJ2-1
abundance: -
d_gene: TRBD2
v_gene: TRBV27
CDR3aa: CASFHIGREVYNEQFF
CDR3nt: TGTGCCAGCTTCCACATCGGGCGGGAGGTCTACAATGAGCAGTTCTTC

j_gene: TRBJ2-7
abundance: -
d_gene: -
v_gene: TRBV6-5
CDR3aa: CASRTGLGLYEQYF
CDR3nt: TGTGCCAGCAGGACAGGATTGGGCCTCTACGAGCAGTACTTC

j_gene: TRBJ2-7
abundance: -
d_gene: TRBD2
v_gene: TRBV10-3
CDR3aa: CAIRLTSGDSDEQYF
CDR3nt: TGTGCCATCAGGCTGACTAGCGGCGATTCGGACGAGCAGTACTTC

j_gene: TRBJ1-5
abundance: -
d_gene: TRBD1
v_gene: TRBV7-9
CDR3aa: CASSTTGNQPQHF
CDR3nt: TGTGCCAGCAGCACGACAGGGAATCAGCCCCAGCATTTT

j_gene: TRBJ1-2
abundance: -
d_gene: -
v_gene: TRBV20-1
CDR3aa: CSANGGGYTF
CDR3nt: TGCAGTGCTAACGGGGGAGGCTACACCTTC

j_gene: TRBJ2-3
abundance: -
d_gene: TRBD1
v_gene: TRBV7-9
CDR3aa: CASSWATGGGTDTQYF
CDR3nt: TGTGCCAGCAGCTGGGCGACAGGGGGCGGCACAGATACGCAGTATTTT

j_gene: TRBJ2-5
abundance: -
d_gene: TRBD1
v_gene: TRBV27
CDR3aa: CASRRQGGEETQYF
CDR3nt: TGTGCCAGCAGGCGACAGGGGGGGGAAGAGACCCAGTACTTC

j_gene: TRBJ2-3
abundance: -
d_gene: -
v_gene: TRBV5-6
CDR3aa: CASSLGTSTDTQYF
CDR3nt: TGTGCCAGCAGCCTTGGGACATCTACAGATACGCAGTATTTT

j_gene: TRBJ2-3
abundance: -
d_gene: -
v_gene: TRBV11-2
CDR3aa: CASSLVYGSRTDTQYF
CDR3nt: TGTGCCAGCAGCTTAGTCTACGGGAGCCGCACAGATACGCAGTATTTT